These T cell receptor beta chains were read from a single sample in a study of cytomegalovirus exposure and HLA in healthy donors. Measured with immunoSEQ multiplex PCR; TCRdb has only the in-frame clones, and not every one. In the table there are roughly 84,000 clones, roughly 93% of which are singletons. The sequencing sample was made of PBMCs. The receptor set was obtained from a man younger than 40 in good health and CMV-seronegative. CDR3s include the opening cysteine and the closing phenylalanine or tryptophan. The D gene is left open where the match is weak. For some rows the clone size is stated as once, few or many, or as a class when expanded; others skip it.

CDR3 DNA,CDR3 protein,V gene,D gene,J gene,clone size
TGTGCCAGTAGTATGACAGGACAGGGAAACATTCAGTACTTC,CASSMTGQGNIQYF,TRBV19,TRBD1,TRBJ2-4,-
TGTGCCAGCAGTTTATTTCCGGGAATGAAGTACGAGCAGTACTTC,CASSLFPGMKYEQYF,TRBV28,-,TRBJ2-7,-
TGTGCCAGCAGCACGATCCTCCTCGACATAACCTACGAGCAGTACTTC,CASSTILLDITYEQYF,TRBV7-8,-,TRBJ2-7,-
TGTGCCAGCAGTGAAGGGGCAGACACCGGGGAGCTGTTTTTT,CASSEGADTGELFF,TRBV10-3,-,TRBJ2-2,-
TGTGCCAGTAGTAAATGGAGCACTGAAGCTTTCTTT,CASSKWSTEAFF,TRBV19,-,TRBJ1-1,-
TGTGCCTGGAGTATGGCTAGCGGGGTTCAAGAGACCCAGTACTTC,CAWSMASGVQETQYF,TRBV30,TRBD2,TRBJ2-5,-
TGTGCCAGCAGCGTAGAAGCGGGAGCTGACGAGCAGTACTTC,CASSVEAGADEQYF,TRBV9,TRBD2,TRBJ2-7,-
TGTGCCAGCAGCTGGGGGGGCTCCTACGAGCAGTACTTC,CASSWGGSYEQYF,TRBV11-2,TRBD2,TRBJ2-7,-
TGTGCCAGCAGTATCCCTAGGGGGAAGGCTGAAGCTTTCTTT,CASSIPRGKAEAFF,TRBV28,-,TRBJ1-1,-
TGTGCCAGCAGCCGACAGGGGACCGGGGAGCTGTTTTTT,CASSRQGTGELFF,TRBV6-1,TRBD1,TRBJ2-2,-
TGTGCCAGCAGCTTACTCAGCGGGAGGGCCTTCCACGAGCAGTACTTC,CASSLLSGRAFHEQYF,TRBV7-9,TRBD2,TRBJ2-7,-
TGTGCCAGCAGTTTGGACACCGAATATCAGCCCCAGCATTTT,CASSLDTEYQPQHF,TRBV28,-,TRBJ1-5,-
TGTGCCAGCAGCGTGGGACACGGTCTCTCCTACGAGCAGTACTTC,CASSVGHGLSYEQYF,TRBV9,-,TRBJ2-7,-
TGCGCCAGCTGGACAAGGCCCCCCTACGAGCAGTACTTC,CASWTRPPYEQYF,TRBV10-2,-,TRBJ2-7,-
TGTGCCAGCAGCTTAGAGCGTTCACCCCTCCACTTT,CASSLERSPLHF,TRBV7-9,-,TRBJ1-6,few
TGTGCCAGCAGAGAACAGCGGATGAACACTGAAGCTTTCTTT,CASREQRMNTEAFF,TRBV2,-,TRBJ1-1,few
TGTGCCAGCAGCCCCGTCGGAGGGGCCCCTGGGTATGGCTACACCTTC,CASSPVGGAPGYGYTF,TRBV6-6,-,TRBJ1-2,-
TGCGCCAGCAGCTTCATAGGGGAGGCATACGAGCAGTACTTC,CASSFIGEAYEQYF,TRBV5-1,-,TRBJ2-7,once
TGTGCCAGCAGCTTAATCGCAACTAATGAAAAACTGTTTTTT,CASSLIATNEKLFF,TRBV7-6,-,TRBJ1-4,-
TGTGCCAGCAGCGCCCGACTAGCGGGAGACCCAGATACGCAGTATTTT,CASSARLAGDPDTQYF,TRBV11-2,TRBD2,TRBJ2-3,-
TGCGCCAGCGCCGAACAGGGGGATTGCTACACCTTC,CASAEQGDCYTF,TRBV10-2,TRBD1,TRBJ1-2,-
TGTGCCAGCAGCTTGCGACAGACCGGGGAGCTGTTTTTT,CASSLRQTGELFF,TRBV9,-,TRBJ2-2,-
TGTGCCAGCAGCCAAGTCCTCCAGGGAGGCTACACCTTC,CASSQVLQGGYTF,TRBV14,-,TRBJ1-2,-
TGTGCCAGCAGTCCGGGAACCCACGAGCAGTACTTC,CASSPGTHEQYF,TRBV27,-,TRBJ2-7,-
TGTGCCAGCAGTATGACAGGAGAAAATTCACCCCTCCACTTT,CASSMTGENSPLHF,TRBV6-5,-,TRBJ1-6,-
TGTGCCAGCAGTTACGTTGCAGACTATAATTCACCCCTCCACTTT,CASSYVADYNSPLHF,TRBV6-5,-,TRBJ1-6,-
TGTGCCAGCAGCCAAACAGGGATGAGTTCACCCCTCCACTTT,CASSQTGMSSPLHF,TRBV28,-,TRBJ1-6,-
TGTGCCAGCAGCCAGGACAGGGAAGAGACCCAGTACTTC,CASSQDREETQYF,TRBV11-2,TRBD1,TRBJ2-5,-
TGTGCCAGCAGTGAGACAGCACACTACAATGAGCAGTTCTTC,CASSETAHYNEQFF,TRBV11-2,-,TRBJ2-1,-
TGCGCCAGCAGTCCGGGAGACACTGAAGCTTTCTTT,CASSPGDTEAFF,TRBV5-1,-,TRBJ1-1,-
TGCGCCAGCAGCCCATGGTCTGGGGAGAATCAGCCCCAGCATTTT,CASSPWSGENQPQHF,TRBV5-1,-,TRBJ1-5,-
TGTGCCAGCAGCGTCGAGGGTCAGTCCTACAATGAGCAGTTCTTC,CASSVEGQSYNEQFF,TRBV6-1,-,TRBJ2-1,once
TGTGCCAGTAGCCCAGGGGACTATAGCAATCAGCCCCAGCATTTT,CASSPGDYSNQPQHF,TRBV19,-,TRBJ1-5,-
TGTGCCATCAGTGAGTCCGGGGGGACACTAGCCAAAAACATTCAGTACTTC,CAISESGGTLAKNIQYF,TRBV10-3,-,TRBJ2-4,once
TGTGCCAGCAGCTCAACCAGGGGGTCCGCCTATGGCTACACCTTC,CASSSTRGSAYGYTF,TRBV11-2,TRBD1,TRBJ1-2,once
TGTGCCATCAGTGTGGGGGGGGAGCAGTACTTC,CAISVGGEQYF,TRBV10-3,TRBD2,TRBJ2-7,-
TGCGCCAGTTACCCGGGACAGGGGGCGAACACCGGGGAGCTGTTTTTT,CASYPGQGANTGELFF,TRBV5-1,TRBD1,TRBJ2-2,-
TGTGCCAGCAGTCTTCGACTAGCCCTCTACAATGAGCAGTTCTTC,CASSLRLALYNEQFF,TRBV28,TRBD2,TRBJ2-1,-
TGTGCCAGCAGCCAAGATCAGGGGAGTTCTGAAGCTTTCTTT,CASSQDQGSSEAFF,TRBV4-2,-,TRBJ1-1,-
TGTGCCAGCAGTTTGGTGGACAGAACCTATGGCTACACCTTC,CASSLVDRTYGYTF,TRBV28,-,TRBJ1-2,-
TGCAGCGTGAGACATAGCGGTAGCTCCTACGAGCAGTACTTC,CSVRHSGSSYEQYF,TRBV29-1,-,TRBJ2-7,-
TGCAGCGTTTCCCCAGGGGGCACAGATACGCAGTATTTT,CSVSPGGTDTQYF,TRBV29-1,-,TRBJ2-3,-
TGTGCCAGCAGCTTCCGGGACAGGGGTCTTTTGGATACGCAGTATTTT,CASSFRDRGLLDTQYF,TRBV7-9,TRBD1,TRBJ2-3,-
TGTGCCTGGAGTGTTTCCCGAACTAGCGGGAGTTCCGGAGATACGCAGTATTTT,CAWSVSRTSGSSGDTQYF,TRBV30,TRBD2,TRBJ2-3,-
TGTGCCAGCAGCTCCGGGACAGGGGGCGCGGAAGGCTACACCTTC,CASSSGTGGAEGYTF,TRBV7-9,TRBD1,TRBJ1-2,once
TGTGCCAGCAGTTTCCGTAGCGGGGGGCTAGCCAAAAACATTCAGTACTTC,CASSFRSGGLAKNIQYF,TRBV28,TRBD2,TRBJ2-4,-
TGTGCCAGCACCGGACTAGCGGGAGGAGAGACCCAGTACTTC,CASTGLAGGETQYF,TRBV6-1,TRBD2,TRBJ2-5,-
TGTGCCAGCTCACCGGAGTGGGAGCAGCCCCAGCATTTT,CASSPEWEQPQHF,TRBV18,-,TRBJ1-5,few
TGTGCCAGCAGTTGGGGACAGGGGGCATCCTACGAGCAGTACTTC,CASSWGQGASYEQYF,TRBV6-5,TRBD1,TRBJ2-7,-
TGTGCCAGCAGCTTAGACCGGACAGGGCAGAGTGAGACCCAGTACTTC,CASSLDRTGQSETQYF,TRBV7-6,TRBD1,TRBJ2-5,once
TGTGCCAGCTCGACTAGCGGGGGGGCGCAGGAGCAGTACTTC,CASSTSGGAQEQYF,TRBV6-5,TRBD2,TRBJ2-7,-